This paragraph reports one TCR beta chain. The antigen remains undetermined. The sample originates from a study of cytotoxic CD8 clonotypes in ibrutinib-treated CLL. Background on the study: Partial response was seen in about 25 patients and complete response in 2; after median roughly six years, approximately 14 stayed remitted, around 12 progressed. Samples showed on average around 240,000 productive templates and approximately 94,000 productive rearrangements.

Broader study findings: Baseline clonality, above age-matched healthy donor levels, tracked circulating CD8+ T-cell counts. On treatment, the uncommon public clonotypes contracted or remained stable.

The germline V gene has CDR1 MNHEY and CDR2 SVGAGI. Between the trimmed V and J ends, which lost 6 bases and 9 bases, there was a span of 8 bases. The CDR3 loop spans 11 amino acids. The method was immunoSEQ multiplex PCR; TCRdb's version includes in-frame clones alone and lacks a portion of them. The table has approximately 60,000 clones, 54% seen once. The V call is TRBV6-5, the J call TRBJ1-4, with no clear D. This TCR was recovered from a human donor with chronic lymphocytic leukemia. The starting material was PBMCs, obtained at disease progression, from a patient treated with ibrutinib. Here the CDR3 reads CASRAGKKLFF. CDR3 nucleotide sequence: TGTGCCAGCAGGGCCGGGAAAAAACTGTTTTTT.